This T cell receptor beta chain was documented in a study of identical twins. Study observations and caveats: Low generation-probability sequences were in excess among twin-shared out-of-frame alpha sequences. With monozygotic twins, out-of-frame TCR alpha sharing exceeded what models estimated.

Template switching, a step in the protocol, added a universal primer site, and cDNA carried unique molecular identifiers. TCRdb passed the 5' RACE reads through MiXCR, listing each CDR3 protein once. Of approximately 690,000 distinct CDR3 sequences in the sample, around 6% were seen once. This clonotype has a handful of counts. Its target is not known. Germline assignment: CDR1 SNHLY and CDR2 FYNNEI. V shed 2 bases and J 10 bases; nucleotides not matched to a gene: 11. The CDR3 is 15 residues long. Sample: naive T cells sorted from blood. The genes are TRBV2 and TRBJ2-1, with TRBD2 identical over 7 bases. This TCR derives from a man between 18 and 29 years old in good health. The CDR3 nucleotides read TGTGCCAGCAGTGAACGGCGGGAGCCCCGTCGCGAGCAGTTCTTC. It encodes CASSERREPRREQFF.